Each of the 23 T cell receptor beta chains below was sequenced from the same sample in a study of PD-1 blockade in classical Hodgkin lymphoma. Time point indicated: newly diagnosed, previously untreated cHL patient sample. Negative selection with magnets was how CD8+ T cells were isolated from the thawed PBMCs. Repertoires were generated with immunoSEQ multiplex PCR, while TCRdb's copy carries only in-frame clones and drops some. The profile covers over 14,000 clones, with over 80% appearing a single time and around 6.2% taken by the ten largest. Sequences were obtained from CD8+ T cells from blood. These receptors were taken from a human donor with classical Hodgkin lymphoma.

The chain carries TRBV5-1 and TRBJ2-1; D tentatively fits TRBD1 or TRBD2 (5 bases each). CDR3 length: 16 amino acids. Germline V gives CDR1 SGHRS, CDR2 YFSETQ. V shed 5 bases and J shed 0 bases, with 15 bases lying between them. The CDR3 region has the DNA TGCGCCAGCAGTTCATCCGGGACCGCCTCCTACAATGAGCAGTTCTTC. It encodes CASSSSGTASYNEQFF. The variable domain in full, with the rest retrieved from reference TRBV5-1 and TRBJ2-1, is KAGVTQTPRYLIKTRGQQVTLSCSPISGHRSVSWYQQTPGQGLQFLFEYFSETQRNKGNFPGRFSGRQFSNSRSEMNVSTLELGDSALYLCASSSSGTASYNEQFFGPGTRLTVL.

Concerning this clone: Different DNA sequences within this sample yield the same CDR3. The rearrangement joins TRBV5-1 to TRBJ1-1; no firm D call. The germline V gene has CDR1 SGHRS and CDR2 YFSETQ. This CDR3 comprises 14 residues. The V end lost 0 bases, the J end lost 4 bases, and 10 bases lay between the germline ends. CDR3 region: CASSLDGSGTEAFF. CDR3 bases: TGCGCCAGCAGCTTGGACGGGAGCGGCACTGAAGCTTTCTTT.

The chain joins TRBV19 to TRBJ2-1; 9 bases line up with TRBD2. The V and J ends lost 0 bases and 0 bases, in that order; junction bases with no gene match: 6. There are 18 residues in the CDR3. Germline V CDR1 and CDR2: LNHDA, SQIVND (reference sequence). CDR3 loop: CASSIDKLAGYSYNEQFF. CDR3 DNA sequence: TGTGCCAGTAGTATAGATAAACTAGCGGGCTACTCCTACAATGAGCAGTTCTTC.

V gene TRBV29-1 combines with J gene TRBJ2-1, with TRBD1 identical over 8 bases. Trimming removed 0 bases from V and 3 bases from J; junction bases left unmatched: 7. CDR3 length: 16 residues. CDR1 is SQVTM and CDR2 is ANQGSEA in the germline V gene. The CDR3 reads CSVEEIDRGNYNEQFF. The CDR3 DNA reads TGCAGCGTTGAAGAAATTGACAGGGGCAACTACAATGAGCAGTTCTTC.

In this sample, this clone turned up once. The V gene is TRBV5-1, the J gene TRBJ2-1, with D possibly matching TRBD1 (6 bases). The CDR3 sequence is 14 residues long. Germline assignment: CDR1 SGHRS and CDR2 YFSETQ. Trimming cost V 7 bases and J 0 bases, with 11 bases left between them. For the CDR3, the DNA is TGCGCCAGCGGCCAAGGGGGCTCCTACAATGAGCAGTTCTTC. Its translation is CASGQGGSYNEQFF.

The CDR3 reads CASKIAGGKNEQFF. CDR3 DNA sequence: TGTGCCAGCAAAATAGCGGGAGGGAAAAATGAGCAGTTCTTC. This chain connects TRBV5-5 to TRBJ2-1; 11 nucleotides agree with TRBD2. The CDR3 length is 14 residues. The germline CDR1 and CDR2 sequences are SGHKS and YYEKEE (reference sequence). V lost 6 bases to trimming and J lost 7 bases; unmatched junction nucleotides: 6.

The chain has TRBV27 and TRBJ1-1; 7 bases align to TRBD1. In germline, CDR1 is MNHEY, CDR2 SMNVEV (reference sequence). This CDR3 region has 15 residues. The V gene end was trimmed by 6 bases and the J gene end by 5 bases; junction bases not matched to a gene: 12. In DNA form, the CDR3 reads TGTGCCAGCAGCCTGGGGGGACAGTTATGGACTGAAGCTTTCTTT. This sequence encodes CASSLGGQLWTEAFF.

The chain couples TRBV4-1 to TRBJ2-3, with D uncertain. The CDR3 contains 12 residues. V lost 1 base and J lost 2, with 1 base in between. The germline V gene encodes CDR1 MGHRA and CDR2 YSYEKL. The CDR3 sequence is CASSQVTDTQYF. CDR3 coding DNA: TGCGCCAGCAGCCAAGTCACAGATACGCAGTATTTT.

The chain employs TRBV11-2 and TRBJ2-7; D gene uncertain. Germline V gene lookup returns CDR1 SGHAT and CDR2 FQNNGV. V lost 1 base, J lost 4 bases, and 11 bases lay in between. There are 14 residues in the CDR3. The DNA of the CDR3 is TGTGCCAGCAGCTTAGCGCCGGGCCGGTACGAGCAGTACTTC. Amino acids: CASSLAPGRYEQYF.

The chain couples TRBV27 to TRBJ2-3, with D unclear. The CDR3 has 14 amino acids. CDR1 and CDR2 (germline): MNHEY, SMNVEV (reference sequence). V was pared by 4 bases and J by 4 bases, with 12 bases between. The chain's CDR3 is CASSSTEPPDTQYF. The CDR3 nucleotides read TGTGCCAGCAGTTCGACGGAACCACCAGATACGCAGTATTTT.

V usage is TRBV27 and J usage is TRBJ1-2; D not resolved. The CDR3 extends over 13 amino acids. The V end lost 0 bases, the J end lost 6 bases, and 8 bases lay between the germline ends. The germline V gene encodes CDR1 MNHEY and CDR2 SMNVEV (reference sequence). The CDR3 here is CASSLSPGNGYTF. The CDR3 region has the DNA TGTGCCAGCAGTTTATCCCCCGGGAATGGCTACACCTTC.

The chain uses TRBV27 and TRBJ2-7; 9 bases fit TRBD1. Germline loops: CDR1 MNHEY, CDR2 SMNVEV (reference sequence). Trimming removed 6 bases from V and 3 bases from J; junction bases left unmatched: 6. The CDR3 contains 14 residues. As DNA, the CDR3 is TGTGCCAGCAGCTGGACAGGGGCCCACTACGAGCAGTACTTC. Encoded protein: CASSWTGAHYEQYF.

Worth noting for this clone: One junction end does not reproduce the germline sequence, and a read error may be involved. This chain links TRBV29-1 with TRBJ2-3; no clear D. There are 13 residues in the CDR3. CDR1 and CDR2 from the germline V gene are SQVTM and ANQGSEA. Here the CDR3 reads CSGEIPPADTQYF. The CDR3 nucleotides read TGCAGCGGTGAAATCCCTCCGGCGGATACGCAGTATTTT.

This sequence joins TRBV6-4 and TRBJ2-7; D possibly corresponds to TRBD2 (6 bases). The CDR3 runs to 14 residues. Trimming took 7 bases from V and 7 from J, leaving 20 bases between them. The germline CDR1 and CDR2 sequences are MRHNA and SNTAGT. For the CDR3, the DNA is TGTGCCAGCATCAGTCCGGCGGGACCTCGGGAGCAGTACGTC. It yields the protein CASISPAGPREQYV.

The rearrangement uses TRBV7-2 and TRBJ2-1, with TRBD2 as a possible D gene (5 bases). CDR1 and CDR2 (germline): SGHTA, FQGNSA. V lost 4 bases and J 2 bases, leaving 12 bases between the germline ends. This CDR3 comprises 15 residues. The chain's CDR3 is CASSSGPGTYNEQFF. The CDR3 DNA is TGTGCCAGCAGCTCAGGACCCGGGACCTACAATGAGCAGTTCTTC.

This rearrangement joins TRBV28 to TRBJ2-1, with 9 positions matching TRBD2. This CDR3 spans 19 amino acids. V trimming: 3 bases; J trimming: 7 bases; junction bases outside the gene matches: 19. Per germline, CDR1 MDHEN and CDR2 SYDVKM. The CDR3 DNA reads as TGTGCCAGCAGTTTCCTCGGACTGGGGGCTAGCGGGGAGGTAAATGAGCAGTTCTTC. It translates to CASSFLGLGASGEVNEQFF.

The genes are TRBV5-8 and TRBJ1-2, with unresolved D. The germline CDR1 and CDR2 sequences are SGHTS and YDEGEE. This CDR3 spans 12 amino acids. Trimming shortened V by 4 bases and J by 8 bases, and 12 bases separated the two germline ends. CDR3 sequence (DNA): TGTGCCAGCAGCCCTGGAGGAGGGGGCTACACCTTC. Translating gives CASSPGGGGYTF. The full variable domain, rest sourced from reference TRBV5-8 and TRBJ1-2, is EAGVTQSPTHLIKTRGQQATLRCSPISGHTSVYWYQQALGLGLQFLLWYDEGEERNRGNFPPRFSGRQFPNYSSELNVNALELEDSALYLCASSPGGGGYTFGSGTRLTVV.

This sequence joins TRBV18 and TRBJ1-5, with D maybe TRBD1 (6 bases). The germline V gene has CDR1 KGHSH and CDR2 LQKENI. V was cut by 2 bases and J by 7 bases, with 15 bases left in between. The CDR3 is 15 residues long. CDR3 sequence: CASSPSGTMQQPQHF. CDR3 DNA: TGTGCCAGCTCACCATCCGGGACAATGCAGCAGCCCCAGCATTTT.

In DNA, the CDR3 is TGCAGCGTTGAATCATTTCAGGGGGGGGTCGGTGGATTGGAAGAGACCCAGTACTTC. Encoded protein: CSVESFQGGVGGLEETQYF. The rearrangement joins TRBV29-1 to TRBJ2-5; TRBD1 or TRBD2 may be the D gene (7 bases each). CDR3 length: 19 residues. Germline loops: CDR1 SQVTM, CDR2 ANQGSEA. Trimming removed 2 bases from V and 3 bases from J, with 28 bases in between.

The chain is built from TRBV19 and TRBJ2-1; no definite D call. V was clipped by 3 bases and J by 7 bases, with 7 bases between them. The germline V gene encodes CDR1 LNHDA and CDR2 SQIVND (reference sequence). This CDR3 is built from 12 residues. The chain's CDR3 is CASSIVGNEQFF. CDR3 bases: TGTGCCAGTAGTATTGTGGGAAATGAGCAGTTCTTC.

CDR3 nucleotides: TGTGCCATCAGCCACGGAGAGCGACCTAACACCGGGGAGCTGTTTTTT. Encoded protein: CAISHGERPNTGELFF. J is TRBJ2-2 and V is TRBV10-3; no firm D call. The V end lost 6 bases, the J end lost 2 bases, and 16 bases lay between the germline ends. Germline V gives CDR1 ENHRY, CDR2 SYGVKD. The CDR3 extends over 16 amino acids.

The V gene is TRBV7-9, the J gene TRBJ2-7; 7 bases map to TRBD1. V was clipped by 6 bases and J by 4 bases; unmatched bases: 9. Per the germline V gene, CDR1 is SEHNR and CDR2 is FQNEAQ (reference sequence). The CDR3 totals 14 residues. The CDR3 spells CASSNRQGEYEQYF. The CDR3 bases are TGTGCCAGCAGTAACCGACAGGGCGAATACGAGCAGTACTTC.

The rearrangement links TRBV19 to TRBJ2-2, with D perhaps TRBD2 (6 bases). Germline V CDR1 and CDR2: LNHDA, SQIVND (reference sequence). The CDR3 covers 13 residues. Trimming pared 3 bases from V and 6 bases from J, leaving 8 bases between. CDR3 loop: CASSIWGAGELFF. The CDR3 nucleotides are TGTGCCAGTAGTATCTGGGGGGCCGGGGAGCTGTTTTTT.